This TCR beta chain was captured by sequencing in a study of blood T cell repertoires in COVID-19. In the study overall: The origin of the acute and convalescent COVID-19 samples was the United States, Italy and Spain.

Germline V gives CDR1 SGHRS, CDR2 YFSETQ. After removal of 0 bases from V and 8 bases from J, the junction contained 7 bases not matched to a gene. The CDR3 loop spans 15 amino acids. Here immunoSEQ multiplex PCR was the method, and the copy in TCRdb shows in-frame clones only, minus some. The data show roughly 89,000 clones, around 80% seen once. The sequence came from a woman aged 80 or older with acute or convalescent COVID-19. J is TRBJ2-1 and V is TRBV5-1; 8 positions agree with TRBD1. The specimen sequenced was peripheral blood. This chain's CDR3 is CASSLAGQGSHEQFF. The CDR3 DNA reads as TGCGCCAGCAGCTTGGCCGGACAGGGTTCCCATGAGCAGTTCTTC.